This paragraph covers one TCR beta chain sequence. No antigen is known for it. The sample originates from a study of T cells in Graves' hyperthyroidism and ophthalmopathy. About the study: Sampling of peripheral blood happened at initial diagnosis, prior to any treatment.

General observations from the study: Ophthalmopathy and stable hyperthyroidism were told apart by a 13 V-J model. Blood also carried most thyroid clonotypes expanded above 0.001.

The cohort's ophthalmopathy patients, a group with duration under 3 months, had a Clinical Activity Score of at least 3 and a NOSPECS grade of at least 4. TCR beta CDR3 regions were amplified from RNA transcripts. The HTBI primer set drove a first-round RT-PCR of the TCR CDR3. MiXCR, run by TCRdb on the multiplex PCR reads, gives a single entry per CDR3 protein. This repertoire shows about 300,000 distinct CDR3 sequences, about 19% found once; its top ten account for less than 40%. CDR1 GTSNPN and CDR2 SVGIG come from the germline V gene (reference sequence). The CDR3 sequence is 14 residues long. V was clipped by 0 bases and J by 2 bases; unmatched bases: 3.

The TCR was taken from a man in his forties or fifties with Graves' ophthalmopathy. V is TRBV30 and J is TRBJ2-7, with 8 bases aligning to TRBD2. The source material was blood. CDR3 protein: CAWSVTSGPYEQYF. The CDR3 DNA sequence: TGTGCCTGGAGTGTAACTAGCGGACCCTACGAGCAGTACTTC. Full variable domain (rest looked up from reference TRBV30 and TRBJ2-7): SQTIHQWPATLVQPVGSPLSLECTVEGTSNPNLYWYRQAAGRGLQLLFYSVGIGQISSEVPQNLSASRPQDRQFILSSKKLLLSDSGFYLCAWSVTSGPYEQYFGPGTRLTVT.